This T cell receptor (beta chain) was profiled in a study of blood T cell repertoires in COVID-19. Background on the study: PBMCs, B-cell-depleted T cells, or T cells provided the cDNA or gDNA that made up the material.

Everyone who took part was roughly 18 to 89 years old, and they came from about 23 US areas. V lost 1 base and J 5 bases, leaving 14 bases between the germline ends. This CDR3 is built from 16 residues. CDR1 is MGHRA, CDR2 YSYEKL, per germline. Libraries were prepared by immunoSEQ multiplex PCR; TCRdb keeps only in-frame clonotypes and omits some of them. The sample carries around 78,000 clones, approximately 90% recorded once. The rearrangement uses TRBV4-1 and TRBJ2-2; tentatively, D is TRBD2 (6 bases). The sample was PBMCs or T cells enriched from blood (not recorded which). This receptor was taken from a woman aged 45-65 years with acute COVID-19. CDR3 DNA: TGCGCCAGCAGCCAAGGCCCCGGGAGAGAGACCGGGGAGCTGTTTTTT. Protein: CASSQGPGRETGELFF.